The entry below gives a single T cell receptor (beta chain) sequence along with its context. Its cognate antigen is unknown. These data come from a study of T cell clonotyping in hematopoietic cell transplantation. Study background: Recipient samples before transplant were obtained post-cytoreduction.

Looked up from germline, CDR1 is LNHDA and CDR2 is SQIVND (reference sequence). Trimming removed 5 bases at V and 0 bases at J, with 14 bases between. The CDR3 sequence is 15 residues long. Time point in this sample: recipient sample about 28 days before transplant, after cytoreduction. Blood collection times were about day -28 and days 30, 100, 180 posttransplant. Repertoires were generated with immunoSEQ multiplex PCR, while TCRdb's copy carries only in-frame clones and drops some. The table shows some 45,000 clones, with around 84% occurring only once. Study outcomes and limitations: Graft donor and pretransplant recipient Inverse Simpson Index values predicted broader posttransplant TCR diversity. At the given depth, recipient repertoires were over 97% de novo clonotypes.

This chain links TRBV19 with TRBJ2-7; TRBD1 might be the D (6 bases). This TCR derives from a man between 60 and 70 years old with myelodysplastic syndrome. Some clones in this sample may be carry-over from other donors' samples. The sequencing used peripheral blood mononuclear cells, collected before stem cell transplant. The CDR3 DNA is TGTGCCAGTAGTCCCCAGGGGAACCCCTCCTACGAGCAGTACTTC. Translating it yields CASSPQGNPSYEQYF.